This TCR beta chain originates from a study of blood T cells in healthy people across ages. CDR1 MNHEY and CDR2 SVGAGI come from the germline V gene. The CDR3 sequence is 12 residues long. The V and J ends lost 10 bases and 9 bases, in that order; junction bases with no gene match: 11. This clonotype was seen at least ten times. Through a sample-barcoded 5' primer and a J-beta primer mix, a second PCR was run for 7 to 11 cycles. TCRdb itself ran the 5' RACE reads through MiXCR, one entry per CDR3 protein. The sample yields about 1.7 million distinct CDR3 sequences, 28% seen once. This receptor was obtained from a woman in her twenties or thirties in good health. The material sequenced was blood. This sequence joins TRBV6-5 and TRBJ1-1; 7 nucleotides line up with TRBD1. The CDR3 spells CAIRQGRGQAFF. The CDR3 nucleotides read TGTGCCATAAGACAGGGAAGAGGGCAAGCTTTCTTT.